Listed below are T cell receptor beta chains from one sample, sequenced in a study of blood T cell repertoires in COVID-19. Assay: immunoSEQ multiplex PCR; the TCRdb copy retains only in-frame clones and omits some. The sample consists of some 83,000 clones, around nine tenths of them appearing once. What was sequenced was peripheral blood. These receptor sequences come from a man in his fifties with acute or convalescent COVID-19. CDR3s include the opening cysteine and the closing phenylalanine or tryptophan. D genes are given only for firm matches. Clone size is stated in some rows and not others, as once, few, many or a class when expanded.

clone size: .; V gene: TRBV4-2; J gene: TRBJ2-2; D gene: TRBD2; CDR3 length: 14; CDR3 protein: CASSHGLEGGELFF; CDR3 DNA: TGTGCCAGCAGCCATGGACTAGAGGGCGGGGAGCTGTTTTTT
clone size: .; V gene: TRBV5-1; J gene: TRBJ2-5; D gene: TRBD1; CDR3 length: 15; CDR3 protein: CASSSRQGAGETQYF; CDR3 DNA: TGCGCCAGCAGCTCCAGACAGGGGGCGGGAGAGACCCAGTACTTC
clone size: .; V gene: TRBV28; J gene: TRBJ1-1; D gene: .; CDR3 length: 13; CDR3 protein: CACQGRANTEAFF; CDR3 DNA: TGTGCCTGCCAGGGGAGGGCGAACACTGAAGCTTTCTTT
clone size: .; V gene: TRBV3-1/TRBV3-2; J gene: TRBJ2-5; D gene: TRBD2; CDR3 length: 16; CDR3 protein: CASSAISTGGTKTQYF; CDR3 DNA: TGTGCCAGCAGCGCAATCAGTACGGGGGGGACGAAGACCCAGTACTTC
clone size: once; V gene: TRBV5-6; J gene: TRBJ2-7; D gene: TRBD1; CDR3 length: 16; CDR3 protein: CASSLAVQGVVYEQYF; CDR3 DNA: TGTGCCAGCAGCTTGGCGGTTCAGGGGGTAGTCTACGAGCAGTACTTC
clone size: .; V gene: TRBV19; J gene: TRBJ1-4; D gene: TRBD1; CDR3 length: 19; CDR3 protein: CASSTRRDRGPATNEKLFF; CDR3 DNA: TGTGCCAGTAGTACCCGCCGGGACAGGGGGCCTGCAACTAATGAAAAACTGTTTTTT
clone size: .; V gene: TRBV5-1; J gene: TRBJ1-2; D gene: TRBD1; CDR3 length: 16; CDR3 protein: CASSLGGQDLSYGYTF; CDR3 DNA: TGCGCCAGCAGCTTGGGGGGACAGGACCTTTCCTATGGCTACACCTTC
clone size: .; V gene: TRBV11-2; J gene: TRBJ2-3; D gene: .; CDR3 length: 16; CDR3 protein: CASSTSIDRTTDTQYF; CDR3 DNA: TGTGCCAGCAGCACTTCAATTGACAGAACCACAGATACGCAGTATTTT
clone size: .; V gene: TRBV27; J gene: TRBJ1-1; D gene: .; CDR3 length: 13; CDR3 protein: CASSFRGTAEAFF; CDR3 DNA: TGTGCCAGCAGTTTCCGGGGGACTGCTGAAGCTTTCTTT
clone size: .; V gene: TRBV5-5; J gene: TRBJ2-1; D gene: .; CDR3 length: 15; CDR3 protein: CASSLIGALYNEQFF; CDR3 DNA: TGTGCCAGCAGCTTGATAGGGGCCCTCTACAATGAGCAGTTCTTC
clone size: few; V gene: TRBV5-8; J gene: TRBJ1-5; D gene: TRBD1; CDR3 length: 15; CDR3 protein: CASSLGGTADPPQHF; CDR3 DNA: TGTGCCAGCAGCTTAGGGGGGACAGCCGATCCGCCCCAGCATTTT
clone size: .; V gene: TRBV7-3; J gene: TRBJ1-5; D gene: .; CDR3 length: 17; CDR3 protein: CANTVLKSGFLDQPQHF; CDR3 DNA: TGTGCCAACACTGTTTTAAAATCGGGGTTTCTTGATCAGCCCCAGCATTTT
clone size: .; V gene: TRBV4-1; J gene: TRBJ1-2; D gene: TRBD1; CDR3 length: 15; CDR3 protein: CASSQPPDRGLGYTF; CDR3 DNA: TGCGCCAGCAGCCAACCTCCGGACAGGGGGCTTGGCTACACCTTC
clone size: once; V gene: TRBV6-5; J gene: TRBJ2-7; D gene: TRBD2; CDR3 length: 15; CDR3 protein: CASSPRGGSGHEQYF; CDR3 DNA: TGTGCCAGCAGTCCCCGGGGGGGGTCTGGCCACGAGCAGTACTTC
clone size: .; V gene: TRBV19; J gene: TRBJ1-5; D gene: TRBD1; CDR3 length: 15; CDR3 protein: CASSATGASNQPQHF; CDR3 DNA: TGTGCCAGTAGTGCAACAGGGGCGAGCAATCAGCCCCAGCATTTT
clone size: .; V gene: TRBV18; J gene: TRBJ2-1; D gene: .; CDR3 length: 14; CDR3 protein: CASSLGKQVCEQFF; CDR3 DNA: TGTGCCAGCTCACTCGGCAAACAGGTTTGTGAGCAGTTCTTC
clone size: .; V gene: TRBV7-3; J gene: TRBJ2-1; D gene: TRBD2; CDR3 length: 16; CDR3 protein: CASSLGLAGGVNEQFF; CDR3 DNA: TGTGCCAGCAGCTTAGGGTTAGCGGGGGGCGTCAATGAGCAGTTCTTC
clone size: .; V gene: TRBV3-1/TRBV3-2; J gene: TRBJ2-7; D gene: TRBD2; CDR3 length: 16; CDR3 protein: CASSLRTSGGSYEQYF; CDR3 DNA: TGTGCCAGCAGCCTCCGGACTAGCGGAGGGTCCTACGAGCAGTACTTC
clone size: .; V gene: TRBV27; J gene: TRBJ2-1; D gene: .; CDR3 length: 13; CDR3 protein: CASRDTNYNEQFF; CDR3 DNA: TGTGCCAGCCGGGACACAAATTACAATGAGCAGTTCTTC
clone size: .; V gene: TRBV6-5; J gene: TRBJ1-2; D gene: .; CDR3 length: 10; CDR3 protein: CAIGQYGYTF; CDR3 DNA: TGTGCCATCGGACAGTATGGCTACACCTTC
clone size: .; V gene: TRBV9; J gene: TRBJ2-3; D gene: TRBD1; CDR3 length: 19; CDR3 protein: CASSVGGTGGGWSTDTQYF; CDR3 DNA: TGTGCCAGCAGCGTAGGGGGGACAGGGGGAGGTTGGAGCACAGATACGCAGTATTTT
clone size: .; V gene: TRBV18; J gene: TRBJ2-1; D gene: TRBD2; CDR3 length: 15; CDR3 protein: CASSRLAGGQGEQFF; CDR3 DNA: TGTGCCAGCTCACGACTAGCGGGGGGCCAGGGTGAGCAGTTCTTC
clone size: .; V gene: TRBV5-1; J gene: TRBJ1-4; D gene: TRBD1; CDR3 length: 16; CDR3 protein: CASSSSTTGLGEKLFF; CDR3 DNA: TGCGCCAGCAGCTCATCGACGACAGGGCTTGGTGAAAAACTGTTTTTT
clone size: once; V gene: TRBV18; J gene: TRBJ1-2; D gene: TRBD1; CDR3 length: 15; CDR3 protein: CASSPTENRGYGYTF; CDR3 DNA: TGTGCCAGCTCACCAACTGAAAACAGGGGCTATGGCTACACCTTC
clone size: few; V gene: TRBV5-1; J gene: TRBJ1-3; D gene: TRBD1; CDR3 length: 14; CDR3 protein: CASSSMGQKNTIYF; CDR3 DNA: TGCGCCAGCAGCTCGATGGGACAGAAGAACACCATATATTTT
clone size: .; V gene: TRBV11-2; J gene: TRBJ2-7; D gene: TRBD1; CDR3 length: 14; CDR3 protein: CASSSGTGRYEQYF; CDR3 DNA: TGTGCCAGCAGCTCAGGGACAGGACGCTACGAGCAGTACTTC
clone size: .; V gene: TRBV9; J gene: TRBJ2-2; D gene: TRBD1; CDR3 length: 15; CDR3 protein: CASSPGGLPTGELFF; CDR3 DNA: TGTGCCAGCAGCCCAGGGGGCCTTCCCACCGGGGAGCTGTTTTTT
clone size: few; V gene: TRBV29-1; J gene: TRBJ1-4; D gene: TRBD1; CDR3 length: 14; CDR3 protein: CSVEWTGLEEKLFF; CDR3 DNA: TGCAGCGTTGAGTGGACAGGGTTGGAGGAAAAACTGTTTTTT
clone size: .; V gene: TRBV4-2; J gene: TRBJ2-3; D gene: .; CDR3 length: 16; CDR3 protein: CASSQHPVAAEGTQYF; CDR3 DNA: TGTGCCAGCAGCCAACATCCAGTAGCGGCGGAGGGTACGCAGTATTTT
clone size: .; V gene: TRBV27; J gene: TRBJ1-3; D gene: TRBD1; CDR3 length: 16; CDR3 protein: CASSPRWDSSGNTIYF; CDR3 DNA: TGTGCCAGCAGTCCCAGATGGGACAGCTCTGGAAACACCATATATTTT
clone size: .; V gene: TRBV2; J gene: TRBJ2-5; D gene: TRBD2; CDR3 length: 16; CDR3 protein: CASSEFASGGFETQYF; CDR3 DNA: TGTGCCAGCAGTGAATTTGCTAGCGGGGGGTTTGAGACCCAGTACTTC
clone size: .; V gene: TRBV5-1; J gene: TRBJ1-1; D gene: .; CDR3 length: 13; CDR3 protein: CASSLVRDTEAFF; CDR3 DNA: TGCGCCAGCAGCTTGGTGAGGGACACGGAAGCTTTCTTT
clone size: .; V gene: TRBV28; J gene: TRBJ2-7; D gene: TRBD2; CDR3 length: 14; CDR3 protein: CASSFLAGVAEQYF; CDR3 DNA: TGTGCCAGCAGTTTCCTAGCGGGAGTGGCCGAGCAGTACTTC
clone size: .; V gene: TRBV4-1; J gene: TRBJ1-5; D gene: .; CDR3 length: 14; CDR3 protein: CASSHGGSNQPQHF; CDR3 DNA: TGCGCCAGCAGCCACGGCGGGAGCAATCAGCCCCAGCATTTT
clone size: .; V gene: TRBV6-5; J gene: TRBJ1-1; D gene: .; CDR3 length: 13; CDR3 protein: CASRPRTGQPAFF; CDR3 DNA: TGTGCCAGCAGGCCCCGCACCGGTCAACCGGCTTTCTTT
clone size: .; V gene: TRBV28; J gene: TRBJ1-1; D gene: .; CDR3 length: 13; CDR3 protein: CASRTDSSTEAFF; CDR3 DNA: TGTGCCAGCAGAACGGACAGTTCCACTGAAGCTTTCTTT
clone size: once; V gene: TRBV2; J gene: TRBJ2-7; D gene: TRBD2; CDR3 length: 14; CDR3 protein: CASSMGREGYEQYF; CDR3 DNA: TGTGCCAGCAGTATGGGCAGGGAGGGCTACGAGCAGTACTTC
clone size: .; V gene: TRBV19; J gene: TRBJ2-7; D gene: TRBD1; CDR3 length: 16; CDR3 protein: CASSPNGQGERYEQYF; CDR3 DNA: TGTGCCAGTAGTCCTAACGGACAGGGGGAGAGGTACGAGCAGTACTTC
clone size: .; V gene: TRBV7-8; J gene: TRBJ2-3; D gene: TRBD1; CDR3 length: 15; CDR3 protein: CASSRDRDSTDTQYF; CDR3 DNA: TGTGCCAGCAGCCGGGACAGGGACAGCACAGATACGCAGTATTTT
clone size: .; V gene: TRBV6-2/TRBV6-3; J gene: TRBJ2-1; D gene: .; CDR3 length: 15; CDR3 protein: CASSYPPGRRGEQFF; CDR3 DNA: TGTGCCAGCAGTTACCCCCCTGGGCGGCGGGGTGAGCAGTTCTTC
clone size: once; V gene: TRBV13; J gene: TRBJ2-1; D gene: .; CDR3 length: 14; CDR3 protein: CASSRGGGTDEQFF; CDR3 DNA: TGTGCCAGCAGCCGGGGTGGGGGGACGGATGAGCAGTTCTTC
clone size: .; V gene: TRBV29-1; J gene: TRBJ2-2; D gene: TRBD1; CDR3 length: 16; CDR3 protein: CSVVETGGALSGELFF; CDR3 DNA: TGCAGCGTTGTGGAGACAGGGGGCGCTTTGTCAGGGGAGCTGTTTTTT
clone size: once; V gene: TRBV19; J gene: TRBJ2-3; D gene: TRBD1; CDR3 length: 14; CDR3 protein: CASSTTGGLGGSYF; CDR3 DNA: TGTGCCAGTAGTACTACAGGGGGCCTGGGAGGGTCGTATTTT
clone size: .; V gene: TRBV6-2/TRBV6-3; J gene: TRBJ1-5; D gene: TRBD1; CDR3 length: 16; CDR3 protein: CASSYYTGEWNQPQHF; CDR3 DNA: TGTGCCAGCAGTTACTATACAGGGGAATGGAATCAGCCCCAGCATTTT
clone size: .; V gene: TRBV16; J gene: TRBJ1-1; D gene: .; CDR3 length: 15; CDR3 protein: CASSPRAPGGTEAFF; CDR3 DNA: TGTGCCAGCAGCCCGCGGGCCCCGGGGGGCACTGAAGCTTTCTTT
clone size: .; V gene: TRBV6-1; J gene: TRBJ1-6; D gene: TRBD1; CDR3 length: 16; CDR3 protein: CASSDRTGGAYSPLHF; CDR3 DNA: TGTGCCAGCAGTGACAGGACAGGGGGTGCCTATTCACCCCTCCACTTT
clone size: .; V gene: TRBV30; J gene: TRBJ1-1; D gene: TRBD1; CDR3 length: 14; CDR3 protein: CAWKDQGASTEVFF; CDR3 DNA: TGTGCCTGGAAAGACCAGGGGGCAAGCACTGAAGTTTTCTTT
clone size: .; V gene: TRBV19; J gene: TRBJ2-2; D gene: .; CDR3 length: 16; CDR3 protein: CASSMYSGPNTGELFF; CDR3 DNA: TGTGCCAGTAGTATGTATAGCGGACCAAACACCGGGGAGCTGTTTTTT
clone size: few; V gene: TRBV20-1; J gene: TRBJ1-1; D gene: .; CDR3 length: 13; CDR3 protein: CSASGSLNTEAFF; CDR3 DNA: TGCAGTGCTAGTGGGAGCTTGAACACTGAAGCTTTCTTT
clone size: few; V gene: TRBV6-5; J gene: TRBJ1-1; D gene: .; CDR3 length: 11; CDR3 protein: CASSETFEAFF; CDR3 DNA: TGTGCCAGCAGCGAGACTTTTGAAGCTTTCTTT
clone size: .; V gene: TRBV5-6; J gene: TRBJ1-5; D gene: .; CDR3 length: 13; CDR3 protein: CASSVDGSQPQHF; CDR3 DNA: TGTGCCAGCAGCGTGGATGGGAGTCAGCCCCAGCATTTT
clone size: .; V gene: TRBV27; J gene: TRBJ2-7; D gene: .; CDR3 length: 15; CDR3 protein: CASSRPGVNTYEQYF; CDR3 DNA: TGTGCCAGCAGTCGCCCCGGGGTGAACACCTACGAGCAGTACTTC
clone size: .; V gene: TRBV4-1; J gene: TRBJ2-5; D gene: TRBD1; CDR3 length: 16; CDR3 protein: CASSQPRDRGKETQYF; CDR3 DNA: TGCGCCAGCAGCCAACCTCGGGACAGGGGTAAAGAGACCCAGTACTTC
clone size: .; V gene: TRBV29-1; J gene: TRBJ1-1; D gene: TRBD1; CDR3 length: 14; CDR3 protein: CSVRTGGRYTEAFF; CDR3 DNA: TGCAGCGTTAGGACAGGGGGGAGGTACACTGAAGCTTTCTTT
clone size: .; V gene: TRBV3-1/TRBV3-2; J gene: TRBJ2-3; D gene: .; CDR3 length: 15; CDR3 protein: CASSQGVQGTDTQYF; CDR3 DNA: TGTGCCAGCAGCCAAGGGGTCCAGGGCACAGATACGCAGTATTTT